This record concerns one T cell receptor (beta chain) sequence. This sample was included in a study of T cell changes during pregnancy in multiple sclerosis. Profiled with immunoSEQ multiplex PCR; TCRdb holds only in-frame clones, not every one. The sample holds some 110,000 clones, approximately 90% seen once. Sequences were derived from peripheral blood, sampled in the third trimester of pregnancy. This TCR came from a female donor with multiple sclerosis, enrolled in a pregnancy study.

The CDR3 loop is CATSRLAGYYEQYF. The CDR3 DNA reads TGTGCCACCAGCAGACTAGCGGGATACTACGAGCAGTACTTC. The V and J genes are TRBV15 and TRBJ2-7; 9 bases align to TRBD2. V gave up 2 bases and J gave up 3 bases; unmatched junction bases: 2. The CDR3 is made up of 14 amino acids. CDR1 is LNHNV and CDR2 is YYDKDF in the germline V gene (reference sequence).